This TCR beta chain was recorded in a study of control samples from healthy donors and cancer patients. Sequencing used immunoSEQ multiplex PCR; TCRdb keeps in-frame clones, though not all of them. The sample records 100,000 to 150,000 clones, less than 95% being singletons. CDR3 length: 13 residues. CDR1 is SEHNR, CDR2 FQNEAQ, per germline (reference sequence). V was clipped by 1 base and J by 6 bases; unmatched bases: 2. The sequenced sample consisted of blood. This receptor was obtained from a young man in good health. The chain combines TRBV7-9 with TRBJ1-2; 7 bases are shared with TRBD1. The chain's CDR3 is CASSLEGGNGYTF. Written as DNA, the CDR3 is TGTGCCAGCAGCTTAGAAGGGGGCAATGGCTACACCTTC.